This T cell receptor (beta chain) was recovered during a study of cytomegalovirus exposure and HLA in healthy donors. Study observations and caveats: It was only CMV serostatus that was available as immune exposure information. In a later analysis, TCR association rates varied by HLA locus: DRB1 most, HLA-C fewest. In vitro experiments confirmed that three CMV-associated chains were specific for CMV antigens. Cytomegalovirus status was reportedly diagnosed by the classifier with high specificity and sensitivity.

This CDR3 comprises 15 residues. CDR1 is LNHDA, CDR2 SQIVND, per germline (reference sequence). With V trimmed by 4 bases and J by 0 bases, 0 bases remained unmatched. The PCR used 60 Vbeta and 13 Jbeta primers. The repertoire was sequenced with immunoSEQ multiplex PCR; TCRdb's copy has only in-frame clones and lacks some. The sample lists 150,000 to 200,000 clones; about three quarters were seen once. For this clone: Its antigen is currently unknown.

This receptor was identified in a girl aged 5 to 17 in good health and CMV-seronegative. The rearrangement uses TRBV19 and TRBJ2-6; 7 positions match TRBD1. The sample consisted of PBMCs. CDR3 sequence: CASSRDSSGANVLTF. The CDR3 DNA sequence: TGTGCCAGTAGTAGGGACAGCTCTGGGGCCAACGTCCTGACTTTC.